Detailed here is one T cell receptor (beta chain). The antigen remains unidentified. This CDR3 spans 14 amino acids. Germline assignment: CDR1 SGHTA and CDR2 FQGTGA. Trimming took 0 bases from V and 4 from J, leaving 8 bases between them. This entry comes from a study of Graves' ophthalmopathy and Graves' hyperthyroidism. The study's findings and limits: A majority of expanded thyroid clonotypes exceeding 0.001 frequency were likewise present in blood. Ophthalmopathy was separated from stable hyperthyroidism by a 13-signature model with around 88% sensitivity and over 75% specificity.

Transcripts of RNA were the source for amplifying TCR beta CDR3 regions. An opening RT-PCR round employed HTBI primers and preceded a second-round multiplex PCR. TCRdb re-derived calls from the multiplex PCR reads in MiXCR, one entry per CDR3 protein. Among hundreds of thousands of distinct CDR3 sequences listed, 40% were seen once. The sequenced sample was peripheral blood. The rearrangement joins TRBV7-3 to TRBJ2-3, with D possibly TRBD1 on 5 matching bases. The TCR sequence derives from an adult man with Graves' ophthalmopathy. The CDR3 loop reads CASSLTDISDTQYF. In DNA, the CDR3 is TGTGCCAGCAGCTTAACGGACATCTCAGATACGCAGTATTTT.